This TCR beta chain stems from a study of T cell responses to AZD1222 COVID-19 vaccine. Profiled with immunoSEQ multiplex PCR; TCRdb holds only in-frame clones, not every one. The sample consists of tens of thousands of clones, 80% to 95% of them appearing once. The CDR3 consists of 11 residues. Between the trimmed V and J ends, which lost 6 bases and 13 bases, there was a span of 12 bases. V usage is TRBV12-3 or TRBV12-4 and J usage is TRBJ1-4; D may be TRBD1 (5 bases). This sample comprised peripheral blood, obtained on day 0 of AZD1222 vaccination. The clonotype comes from an adult in good health. The chain's CDR3 is CASRSQESLFF. The DNA of the CDR3 is TGTGCCAGCAGATCACAGGAGTCACTGTTTTTT.